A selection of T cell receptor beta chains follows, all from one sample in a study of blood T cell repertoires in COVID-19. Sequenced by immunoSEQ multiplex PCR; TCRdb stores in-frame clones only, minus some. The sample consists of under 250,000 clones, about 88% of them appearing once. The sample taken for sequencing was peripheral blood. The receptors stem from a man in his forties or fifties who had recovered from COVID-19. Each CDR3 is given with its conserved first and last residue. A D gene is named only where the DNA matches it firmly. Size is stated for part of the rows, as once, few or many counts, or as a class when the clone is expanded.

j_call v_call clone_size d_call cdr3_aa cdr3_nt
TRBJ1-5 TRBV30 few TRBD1 CAWSRQGGSQPQHF TGTGCCTGGAGTCGACAGGGGGGGAGTCAGCCCCAGCATTTT
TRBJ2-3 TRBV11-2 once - CASSLVRAGTDTQYF TGTGCCAGCAGCTTAGTCAGGGCCGGCACAGATACGCAGTATTTT
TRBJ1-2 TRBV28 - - CATLRGSGSTNYGYTF TGTGCCACCCTTAGAGGATCGGGGTCTACTAACTATGGCTACACCTTC
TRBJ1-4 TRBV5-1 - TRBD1 CASSFGQGGGKLFF TGCGCCAGCAGCTTTGGACAGGGGGGTGGAAAACTGTTTTTT
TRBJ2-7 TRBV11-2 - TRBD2 CASSFTGSTSGSISYEQYF TGTGCCAGCAGCTTCACGGGTTCGACTAGCGGGAGTATCTCCTACGAGCAGTACTTC
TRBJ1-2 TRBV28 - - CASSPRLGGYTF TGTGCCAGCAGTCCCCGCCTAGGTGGCTACACCTTC
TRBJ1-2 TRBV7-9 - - CASTLRGGGYTF TGTGCCAGCACCTTAAGGGGGGGTGGCTACACCTTC
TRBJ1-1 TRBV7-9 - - CASSLIRNTEAFF TGTGCCAGCAGCTTAATCAGGAACACTGAAGCTTTCTTT
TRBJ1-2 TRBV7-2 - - CASSFPLAGSPRSNYGYTF TGTGCCAGCAGCTTCCCCCTGGCCGGGTCTCCTCGGAGTAACTATGGCTACACCTTC
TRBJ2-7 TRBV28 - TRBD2 CASRSSGRDEQYF TGTGCCAGCAGGTCGAGCGGGAGGGACGAGCAGTACTTC
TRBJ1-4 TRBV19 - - CASTGPGHLNEKLFF TGTGCCAGTACCGGACCGGGACACCTAAATGAAAAACTGTTTTTT
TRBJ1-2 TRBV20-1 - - CSASRSGRGYGYTF TGCAGTGCTAGTAGGTCGGGGAGGGGCTATGGCTACACCTTC
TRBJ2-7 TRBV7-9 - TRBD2 CASSSGLAGGAGYEQYF TGTGCCAGCAGCTCTGGACTAGCGGGAGGCGCGGGCTACGAGCAGTACTTC
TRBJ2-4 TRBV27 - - CASSFLYDSLGAKNIQYF TGTGCCAGCAGTTTTCTTTACGACAGTCTTGGCGCCAAAAACATTCAGTACTTC
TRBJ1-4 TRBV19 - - CASSISGSRVEKLFF TGTGCCAGTAGTATTAGCGGGTCACGTGTTGAAAAACTGTTTTTT
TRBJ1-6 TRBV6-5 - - CASRVTGPYNSPLHF TGTGCCAGCAGAGTAACAGGCCCCTATAATTCACCCCTCCACTTT
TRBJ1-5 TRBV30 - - CAWKVARSNQPQHF TGTGCCTGGAAGGTCGCTAGGAGCAATCAGCCCCAGCATTTT
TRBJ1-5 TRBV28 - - CASSFLRGRQPQHF TGTGCCAGCAGTTTCCTCCGGGGGAGACAGCCCCAGCATTTT
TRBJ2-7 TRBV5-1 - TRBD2 CASSASGSPPYEQYF TGCGCCAGCAGCGCCAGCGGGAGTCCACCTTACGAGCAGTACTTC
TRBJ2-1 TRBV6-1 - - CASSERAGSSYNEQFF TGTGCCAGCAGTGAAAGGGCGGGAAGCTCCTACAATGAGCAGTTCTTC
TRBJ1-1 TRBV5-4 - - CASSPPPQGRNTEAFF TGTGCCAGCAGCCCCCCCCCGCAGGGTAGGAACACTGAAGCTTTCTTT
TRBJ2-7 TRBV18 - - CASSPPSLSDEQYF TGTGCCAGCTCACCTCCATCCCTATCGGACGAGCAGTACTTC
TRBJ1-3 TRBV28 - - CASLSPGRSGNTIYF TGTGCCAGCCTATCGCCAGGGCGCTCTGGAAACACCATATATTTT
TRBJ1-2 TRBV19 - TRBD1 CASSRTGAGYTF TGTGCCAGTAGCAGGACAGGGGCTGGCTACACCTTC
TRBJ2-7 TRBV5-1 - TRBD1 CASSSGQGRHEQYF TGCGCCAGCAGCTCGGGACAGGGTCGGCACGAGCAGTACTTC